The 6 T cell receptor beta chains given below trace back to one sample, sequenced in a study of blood T cell repertoires in COVID-19. Generated by immunoSEQ multiplex PCR, the TCRdb table keeps only in-frame clones and is missing some. The repertoire holds about 280,000 clones, with roughly 91% as singletons. Specimen: peripheral blood. Receptor source: a man in his forties or fifties with acute or convalescent COVID-19.

V is TRBV12-5 and J is TRBJ1-4, with D unresolved. Germline CDR1 is LGHNT and CDR2 is FRNRAP. V was trimmed by 1 base and J by 4 bases, leaving 7 bases between them. This CDR3 has 14 residues. The CDR3 protein is CASGLGQYNEKLFF. The CDR3 region has the DNA TGTGCTAGTGGTTTGGGTCAGTATAATGAAAAACTGTTTTTT. The entire variable domain, with the rest obtained from reference TRBV12-5 and TRBJ1-4, is as follows: DARVTQTPRHKVTEMGQEVTMRCQPILGHNTVFWYRQTMMQGLELLAYFRNRAPLDDSGMPKDRFSAEMPDATLATLKIQPSEPRDSAVYFCASGLGQYNEKLFFGSGTQLSVL.

This rearrangement joins TRBV6-5 to TRBJ2-2; 7 bases are shared with TRBD1. CDR3 length: 15 amino acids. Germline V lookup: CDR1 MNHEY, CDR2 SVGAGI. V was clipped by 6 bases and J by 3 bases; unmatched bases: 7. The CDR3 DNA follows: TGTGCCAGCAGCCGAAGGGGACAGTACACCGGGGAGCTGTTTTTT. It specifies CASSRRGQYTGELFF.

The V call is TRBV29-1, the J call TRBJ1-1; the D is unclear. Per germline, CDR1 SQVTM and CDR2 ANQGSEA. Trimming removed 7 bases at V and 3 bases at J, with 9 bases between. The CDR3 spans 11 residues. The CDR3 loop reads CSAQRYTEAFF. CDR3 nucleotides: TGCAGCGCCCAGCGGTACACTGAAGCTTTCTTT.

V is TRBV2 and J is TRBJ2-7, with TRBD1 as a possible D gene (5 bases). V was clipped by 4 bases and J by 2 bases, with 9 bases between them. Germline V gives CDR1 SNHLY, CDR2 FYNNEI. This CDR3 is 13 amino acids long. The CDR3 nucleotides read TGTGCCAGCAGTGGGCAGGGCACCTACGAGCAGTACTTC. This gives the protein CASSGQGTYEQYF.

This clone has only a few counts. This chain uses TRBV7-8 with TRBJ1-2, with 7 bases lining up with TRBD1. The CDR3 has 15 amino acids. J lost 3 bases, V lost 5 bases, and 9 bases had no gene match. CDR1 is SGHVS, CDR2 FQNEAQ, per germline. CDR3 in amino acids: CASSPRTGWHYGYTF. The CDR3, as DNA: TGTGCCAGCAGCCCGCGGACAGGTTGGCACTATGGCTACACCTTC.

This clone came up a few times. The chain links TRBV5-1 to TRBJ2-2; D is unresolved. V dropped 4 bases and J dropped 3 bases, with 7 bases sitting between them. Per the germline V gene, CDR1 is SGHRS and CDR2 is YFSETQ. The CDR3 extends over 13 amino acids. The CDR3 nucleotides are TGCGCCAGCAGCCTACTCTACACCGGGGAGCTGTTTTTT. It encodes CASSLLYTGELFF.